Listed here is a single TCR beta chain. Produced via immunoSEQ multiplex PCR; TCRdb's table is partial and in-frame only. The data hold 75,000 to 100,000 clones, with 86% observed a single time. The data derive from a study of preoperative IRX-2 immunotherapy in early breast cancer. There are 17 residues in the CDR3. V trimming: 3 bases; J trimming: 4 bases; junction bases outside the gene matches: 7. Germline V gene data show CDR1 as SGHDN and CDR2 as FVKESK. This sample's treatment: preoperative locoregional IRX-2 cytokine immunotherapy. Samples came from a phase Ib trial of preoperative locoregional IRX-2 cytokine immunotherapy.

The chain employs TRBV14 and TRBJ2-5; 14 bases match TRBD2. The sequence was obtained from a human donor with breast cancer. This material consisted of tumor tissue, taken after IRX-2 immunotherapy. The CDR3 region is CASSHDPGLAGVETQYF. CDR3 nucleotides: TGTGCCAGCAGCCACGACCCGGGACTAGCGGGGGTAGAGACCCAGTACTTC. Variable domain in full (rest from reference TRBV14 and TRBJ2-5): EAGVTQFPSHSVIEKGQTVTLRCDPISGHDNLYWYRRVMGKEIKFLLHFVKESKQDESGMPNNRFLAERTGGTYSTLKVQPAELEDSGVYFCASSHDPGLAGVETQYFGPGTRLLVL.